This T cell receptor beta chain was documented in a study of OX40 agonist ivuxolimab in advanced cancers. Overall study: It was permissible to have had prior anti-PD-1, anti-PD-L1 or anti-CTLA-4 therapy, and about 40% had some. Whole-study results and caveats: Researchers did not establish what antigens the expanded peripheral T cells target.

The CDR3 length is 15 residues. V shed 1 base, J shed 5 bases, and the junction held 7 bases outside the gene matches. Germline CDR1 is SGHTS and CDR2 is YDEGEE. TCRdb's table, derived via immunoSEQ multiplex PCR, lists solely in-frame clones and lacks some. The data contain around 94,000 clones, around 90% of them seen just once; the ten biggest clones take up under 4%. Turning to this clone: Its target is unknown.

This chain connects TRBV5-8 to TRBJ2-5; 8 nucleotides agree with TRBD2. The sequence derives from an adult with an advanced solid tumor such as melanoma, head and neck, liver or kidney cancer. The sample here was CD4+ or CD8+ T cells sorted from blood, taken in a trial of the OX40 agonist ivuxolimab. As DNA, the CDR3 is TGTGCCAGCAGCTTGTCCGACCTAGCGGGCGAGACCCAGTACTTC. As protein: CASSLSDLAGETQYF.